This T cell receptor beta chain was profiled in a study of blood T cell repertoires in COVID-19. Study details: The origin of the acute and convalescent COVID-19 samples was the United States, Italy and Spain. From T cells, B-cell-depleted T cells, or PBMCs came the material, which was cDNA or gDNA.

Trimming stripped 7 bases from V and 6 bases from J, with 12 bases between. The CDR3 is 13 amino acids. Germline V CDR1 and CDR2: SNHLY, FYNNEI. The data were produced by immunoSEQ multiplex PCR, yet TCRdb's version contains in-frame clones alone and is incomplete. This sample carries 250,000 to 350,000 clones, more than 75% of them seen once, and the ten largest clones take about 7.8%. Sequenced sample: peripheral blood. This chain joins TRBV2 and TRBJ2-2; D is perhaps TRBD1 (6 bases). The receptor was isolated from a woman aged 45-65 years who had recovered from COVID-19. The CDR3 region is CASNYRVPGELFF. The CDR3 DNA reads as TGTGCCAGCAATTACAGGGTTCCCGGGGAGCTGTTTTTT.